The 8 T cell receptor beta chains below were found in one sample sequenced in a study of type 1 regulatory T cells. These receptors' targets are unknown. TCRdb called the reads again in MiXCR, with one record for every CDR3 protein. The sample gives about 42,000 distinct CDR3 sequences, 9% to 15% of which show up once; around 8% is in the top ten. Sequenced material: cultured non-Tr1 T cells, either the whole culture or a sorted T cell fraction (not recorded which). The receptor set was obtained from a human donor in good health.

This clonotype was found many times. V usage is TRBV20-1 and J usage is TRBJ2-2; 10 nucleotides align to TRBD2. This CDR3 spans 15 amino acids. Germline CDR1 is DFQATT and CDR2 is SNEGSKA (reference sequence). With 1 base clipped from V and 6 bases from J, the junction kept 5 bases outside the gene matches. The CDR3 reads CSARVAGGFPGELFF. The CDR3 DNA reads TGCAGTGCTAGAGTAGCGGGAGGATTTCCCGGGGAGCTGTTTTTT.

This clonotype has only a few counts. The chain combines TRBV9 with TRBJ1-1, with D uncertain. V lost 0 bases, J lost 0 bases, and 12 bases lay in between. CDR1 and CDR2 from the germline V gene are SGDLS and YYNGEE. The CDR3 is made up of 16 amino acids. CDR3 nucleotides: TGTGCCAGCAGCGTAGGAGCAATTGGGGTGAACACTGAAGCTTTCTTT. Translating gives CASSVGAIGVNTEAFF.

Remarks on this clonotype: A read error may be the cause here, since a much bigger clone is one base away. The chain uses TRBV29-1 and TRBJ1-1; 10 nucleotides agree with TRBD1. CDR1 and CDR2 from the germline V gene are SQVTM and ANQGSEA. The CDR3 covers 11 residues. The CDR3 is CGVTGGGEAFF. CDR3 nucleotide sequence: TGCGGCGTGACAGGGGGCGGTGAAGCTTTCTTT.

This clonotype was detected a few times. This chain uses TRBV5-1 with TRBJ2-1, with a tentative D call TRBD1 (6 bases). In germline, CDR1 is SGHRS, CDR2 YFSETQ. The ends were cut back, 4 bases at V and 0 bases at J, with 14 bases in the middle. This CDR3 has 16 residues. The DNA of the CDR3 is TGCGCCAGCAGCGTATCAGGGGCAAGCTCCTACAATGAGCAGTTCTTC. Protein sequence: CASSVSGASSYNEQFF.

The chain employs TRBV7-9 and TRBJ1-2; TRBD1 agrees at 7 bases. In germline, CDR1 is SEHNR, CDR2 FQNEAQ (reference sequence). Germline trimming cut 4 bases from V and 8 bases from J; bases unmatched to any gene: 10. The CDR3 extends over 14 amino acids. The CDR3 coding sequence is TGTGCCAGCAGCTCTGGGACAGTTCGAGGGGGCTACACCTTC. Amino acids: CASSSGTVRGGYTF.

The genes are TRBV20-1 and TRBJ1-1; TRBD1 matches at 9 bases. CDR1 DFQATT and CDR2 SNEGSKA come from the germline V gene (reference sequence). V shed 3 bases, J shed 11 bases, and the junction held 16 bases outside the gene matches. The CDR3 totals 15 residues. The CDR3 reads CSASIPRGQGILAFF. DNA of the CDR3: TGCAGTGCTAGTATTCCCCGAGGACAGGGGATATTGGCTTTCTTT.

This clonotype showed up many times. The rearrangement uses TRBV29-1 and TRBJ2-3; the D is unclear. Per germline, CDR1 SQVTM and CDR2 ANQGSEA. This CDR3 is built from 12 residues. The germline V and J ends were trimmed by 5 bases and 4 bases, with 10 bases remaining between them. CDR3 sequence (DNA): TGCAGCGTTTACGAGTCGTCAGATACGCAGTATTTT. Translating it yields CSVYESSDTQYF.

This clonotype occurred many times. The V gene is TRBV5-4, the J gene TRBJ2-1, with a tentative D call TRBD2 (5 bases). The CDR3 runs to 14 residues. CDR1 and CDR2 (germline): SGHNT, YYREEE (reference sequence). Trimming cost V 0 bases and J 9 bases, with 13 bases left between them. The CDR3 loop reads CASSLDPLAGEQFF. Written as DNA, the CDR3 is TGTGCCAGCAGCTTGGACCCGCTAGCAGGTGAGCAGTTCTTC.